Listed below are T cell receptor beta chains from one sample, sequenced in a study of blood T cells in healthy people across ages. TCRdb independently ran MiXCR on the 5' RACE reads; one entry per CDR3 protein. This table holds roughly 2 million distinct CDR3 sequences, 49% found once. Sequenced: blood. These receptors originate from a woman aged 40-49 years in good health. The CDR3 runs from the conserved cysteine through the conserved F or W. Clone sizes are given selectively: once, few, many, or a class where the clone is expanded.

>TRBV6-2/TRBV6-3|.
CASSNRGQADTQYF
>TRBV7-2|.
CARSFTASGNQPQHF
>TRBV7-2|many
CASSLSSGTGRGTYEQYF
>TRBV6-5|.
CASTSWTGLEQYF
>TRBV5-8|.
CASVSRQGSNQPQHF
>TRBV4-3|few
CASSQDLGYKQYF
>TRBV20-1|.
CSAWGGVGYGYTF
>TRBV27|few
CASSQDRVWDTQYF
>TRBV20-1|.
CSARDDSYNEQFF
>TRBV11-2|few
CASRGFLSYNEQFF
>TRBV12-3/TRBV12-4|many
CASRSRGQGDQPQHF
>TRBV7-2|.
CASSATTGGNNQPQHF
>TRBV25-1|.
CASSEGRLGSYEQYF
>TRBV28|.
CASRGQGLGEQYF
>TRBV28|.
CASRTGTASSYEQYF
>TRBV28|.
CASSFPPGQGISPLHF
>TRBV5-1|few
CASSKPPDGEAFF
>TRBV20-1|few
CSASGQVSYEQYF
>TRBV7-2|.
CANSLGGGGTDTQYF